The TCR beta chain described here comes from a study of blood T cells in healthy people across ages (dated by TCRdb to about 2015). In terms of the full investigation: In model experiments, roughly one uniquely barcoded TCR beta cDNA molecule per two T cells was captured by template switching. To avoid experimental bias, donors of different ages were distributed randomly across sequencing lanes. The donors were split into four age groups: young (average roughly 15 years), middle-aged (roughly 39), aged (about 56) and long-lived (under 85). The study analyzed two additional independent replicas of 1 million unique cDNA reads from the same blood draw for two donors, one aged 18 to 30 and one aged 80 or older. Using deep sequencing normalized with unique cDNA molecular identifiers, the study measured how TCR beta repertoire diversity changes with age.

The CDR3 runs 14 amino acids, cysteine and phenylalanine included. The only DNA kept is the CDR3, 42 bases in frame from the first base. CDR1 and CDR2 are read off the germline V gene (reference sequence) as DFQATT and SNEGSKA. The V end loses 4 bases and the J end loses 5 bases, and a stretch of 12 bases separates them. The method was 5' RACE. The sequencer was an Illumina HiSeq 2500. The second PCR ran for about 6 to 12 cycles and used a J-beta primer mix along with a sample-barcoded 5' primer. A template-switch 5' adaptor carrying 12 random nucleotides introduced a unique molecular identifier onto each TCR beta cDNA molecule. At least 2.5 million CDR3-containing paired-end reads were obtained from each sample. First-strand cDNA was synthesized from all RNA with the Mint cDNA synthesis kit, primed by a TRBC-specific oligonucleotide. All cDNA was treated with uracil-DNA glycosylase and then went through a first 18-cycle PCR with the universal primers M1SS and BC2_uni_R. The study's own analysis went as follows. Normalization of each sample was performed by random selection of 1 million high-quality reads, each carrying a distinct molecular identifier. Reads sharing molecular identifiers were discarded rather than binned into consensus sequences. CDR3 identification, clonotype clustering and error correction used MiTCR with a Q25 quality threshold and the strictest error-elimination algorithm. A nonparametric unseen species model with Euler transformation was used to estimate lower-bound total TCR beta diversity. The public reads were reprocessed in TCRdb via fastp at Q25 and MiXCR, keeping in-frame beta chains. Every entry covers one CDR3 protein and lists the most common genes and DNA from its rows. The V and J calls reflect TCRdb's pipeline rather than the authors' work. This sample has hundreds of thousands of distinct CDR3 sequences in its table, and 40% to 50% of those were observed once. Under 20% of the sample rests with the top ten.

Findings and caveats that apply to the study as a whole: Estimates of total diversity from one million sequenced T cells were regarded as lower bounds and underestimates. Compared with the aged group, the long-lived group had more naive CD4+ T cells, fewer expanded clones and increased TCR diversity, suggesting age selection. Observed TCR beta diversity correlated strongly with the percentage of naive T cells measured by flow cytometry. Because the CMV infection status of the donors was unknown, age-related changes in expanded clonotypes may potentially have been confounded. As age increased, observed TCR beta diversity per million T cells dropped in a roughly linear way, and a significant reduction was already evident by age roughly 40. Since profiling was done on bulk unsorted PBMCs, naive and antigen-experienced compartments could not be conclusively compared.

Systemically healthy Caucasian individuals from Russia, 39 in total and aged roughly 6 to 90 years, were included as donors. Approximately 10 milliliters of peripheral blood were collected from each donor into EDTA-treated Vacutainer tubes. Ficoll-Paque density-gradient centrifugation was used to isolate PBMCs, with at least 6.5 million per sample. Trizol reagent was used to extract total RNA from PBMCs, with at least 5.5 micrograms per sample. For every donor, flow cytometry on a PBMC aliquot measured the percentage of naive CD45RAhigh/CD27high T cells. On this clonotype itself: Its antigen specificity is not known. Per-base quality was not reported, and no clone a single base away is much larger than it.

The sample comprised blood. The clonotype comes from a man aged 60 to 69 in good health. Here the chain combines TRBV20-1 and TRBJ1-6, and the D gene may be TRBD1, 5 bases matching. In nucleotides, the sequence is TGCAGTGCTACAACGGACACAAATAATTCACCCCTCCACTTT. Protein translation: CSATTDTNNSPLHF.